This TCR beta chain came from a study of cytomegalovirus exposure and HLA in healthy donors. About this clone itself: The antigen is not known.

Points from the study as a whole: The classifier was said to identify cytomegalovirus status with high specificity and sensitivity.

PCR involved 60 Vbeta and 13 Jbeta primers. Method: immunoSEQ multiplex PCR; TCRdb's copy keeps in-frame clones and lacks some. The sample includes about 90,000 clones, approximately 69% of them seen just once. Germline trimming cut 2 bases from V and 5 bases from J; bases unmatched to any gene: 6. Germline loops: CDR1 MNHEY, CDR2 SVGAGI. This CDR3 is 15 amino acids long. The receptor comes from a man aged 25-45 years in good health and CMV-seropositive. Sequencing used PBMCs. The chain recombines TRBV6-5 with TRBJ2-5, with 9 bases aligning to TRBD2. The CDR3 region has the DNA TGTGCCAGCAGTTACGGTCGCGGGAGGGTGGAGACCCAGTACTTC. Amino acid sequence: CASSYGRGRVETQYF.